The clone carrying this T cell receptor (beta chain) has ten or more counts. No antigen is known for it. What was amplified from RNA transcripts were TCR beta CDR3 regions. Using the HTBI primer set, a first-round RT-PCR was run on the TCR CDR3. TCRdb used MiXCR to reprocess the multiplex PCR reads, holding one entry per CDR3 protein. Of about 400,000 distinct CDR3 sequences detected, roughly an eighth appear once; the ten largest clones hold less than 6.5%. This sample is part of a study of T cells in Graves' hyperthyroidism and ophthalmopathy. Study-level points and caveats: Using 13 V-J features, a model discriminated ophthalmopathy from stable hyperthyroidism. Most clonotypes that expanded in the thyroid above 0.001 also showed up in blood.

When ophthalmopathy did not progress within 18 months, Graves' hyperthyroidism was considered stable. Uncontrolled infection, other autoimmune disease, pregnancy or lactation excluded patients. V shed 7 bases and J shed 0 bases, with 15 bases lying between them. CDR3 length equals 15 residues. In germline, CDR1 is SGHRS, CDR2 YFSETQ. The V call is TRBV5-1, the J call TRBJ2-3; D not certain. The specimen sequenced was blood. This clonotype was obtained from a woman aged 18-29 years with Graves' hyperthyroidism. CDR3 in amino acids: CASHFSAASTDTQYF. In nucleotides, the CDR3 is TGCGCCAGCCATTTTTCGGCTGCTAGCACAGATACGCAGTATTTT.